What follows are 18 T cell receptor beta chains derived from one specimen sequenced in a study of blood T cells in healthy people across ages. Using a J-beta primer mix together with a sample-barcoded 5' primer, a second PCR was run for 7 to 11 cycles. TCRdb ran MiXCR on the 5' RACE reads and lists one entry per CDR3 protein. The sample consists of 850,000 to 1,000,000 distinct CDR3 sequences, 40% to 60% of them appearing once. Input material: blood. These receptors all come from a man in his thirties or forties in good health.

This clonotype has only one observation. The V call is TRBV6-2 or TRBV6-3, the J call TRBJ2-4; D gene unclear. This CDR3 comprises 13 residues. V shed 5 bases and J shed 3 bases, with 8 bases lying between them. Germline V gene data show CDR1 as MNHEY and CDR2 as SVGEGT. CDR3 DNA: TGTGCCAGCAGTGTTCTCGTCAAAAACATTCAGTACTTC. Residues: CASSVLVKNIQYF.

The table lists this clonotype with a few counts. The chain combines TRBV28 with TRBJ2-2; possibly TRBD1 or TRBD2 for D (5 bases each). Per the germline V gene, CDR1 is MDHEN and CDR2 is SYDVKM. This CDR3 is built from 15 residues. Trimming removed 9 bases from V and 2 bases from J, with 16 bases in between. CDR3 loop: CARRTVGDNTGELFF. As DNA, the CDR3 is TGTGCCAGACGAACAGTAGGGGACAACACCGGGGAGCTGTTTTTT. Full variable domain (outside the CDR3, taken from reference TRBV28 and TRBJ2-2): DVKVTQSSRYLVKRTGEKVFLECVQDMDHENMFWYRQDPGLGLRLIYFSYDVKMKEKGDIPEGYSVSREKKERFSLILESASTNQTSMYLCARRTVGDNTGELFFGEGSRLTVL.

The chain is built from TRBV28 and TRBJ2-3, with 8 nucleotides matching TRBD2. The CDR3 covers 18 residues. V gave up 1 base and J gave up 0 bases; unmatched junction bases: 9. CDR1 MDHEN and CDR2 SYDVKM come from the germline V gene. The CDR3 spells CASSLSQLAAASTDTQYF. CDR3 coding DNA: TGTGCCAGCAGTTTATCCCAACTAGCGGCTGCTAGCACAGATACGCAGTATTTT.

The V call is TRBV4-1, the J call TRBJ1-6; 11 bases are a match to TRBD1. After removal of 4 bases from V and 8 bases from J, the junction contained 4 bases not matched to a gene. The germline CDR1 and CDR2 sequences are MGHRA and YSYEKL. The CDR3 has 15 amino acids. Here the CDR3 reads CASSPTGQGDSPLHF. CDR3 nucleotide sequence: TGCGCCAGCAGCCCGACGGGACAGGGGGATTCACCCCTCCACTTT.

CDR3 residues: CASSSGRGPSTDTQYF. The CDR3 nucleotides read TGCGCCAGCAGCTCCGGGAGGGGGCCCAGCACAGATACGCAGTATTTT. This chain joins TRBV5-1 and TRBJ2-3; possible D gene TRBD2, 8 bases. CDR1 and CDR2 from the germline V gene are SGHRS and YFSETQ. CDR3 length equals 16 residues. V was trimmed by 3 bases and J by 0 bases, leaving 14 bases between them.

The chain has TRBV3-1 and TRBJ2-7; 9 bases align to TRBD1. The CDR3 is 17 amino acids. J gave up 3 bases and V 6 bases, and 15 bases lay outside the gene matches. The V gene's germline CDR1 is LGHDT and CDR2 YNNKEL (reference sequence). Written as DNA, the CDR3 is TGTGCCAGCAGGGGATGGACAGGGGAGAAAAGAAGCTACGAGCAGTACTTC. Its protein is CASRGWTGEKRSYEQYF.

J is TRBJ1-2 and V is TRBV29-1, with D unclear. Per germline, CDR1 SQVTM and CDR2 ANQGSEA. The CDR3 runs 11 residues. The V end lost 7 bases, the J end lost 4 bases, and 10 bases lay between the germline ends. CDR3 sequence: CSGTDSYGYTF. DNA for the CDR3: TGCAGCGGAACAGATAGCTATGGCTACACCTTC.

This clonotype was observed once. An end of the junction differs from the germline gene, which may be a read error. This chain connects TRBV20-1 to TRBJ2-7; 10 nucleotides match TRBD2. The CDR3 contains 18 residues. CDR1 and CDR2 (germline): DFQATT, SNEGSKA (reference sequence). The CDR3 DNA reads as TGCAGTGTTAGAGATCTATTAGCGGGGGGAATTGCCTCCTACGAGCAGTACTTC. Translating gives CSVRDLLAGGIASYEQYF.

V and J are TRBV28 and TRBJ2-7; 10 nucleotides line up with TRBD2. CDR3 size: 13 residues. Per germline, CDR1 MDHEN and CDR2 SYDVKM. V trimming: 9 bases; J trimming: 5 bases; junction bases outside the gene matches: 7. CDR3 amino acids: CASHTSGVDEQYF. DNA of the CDR3: TGTGCCAGTCATACTAGCGGGGTCGACGAGCAGTACTTC.

In its sample, this clonotype was seen a few times. CDR3 loop: CASSQDPGPYEQYF. CDR3 bases: TGTGCCAGCAGCCAAGATCCCGGGCCCTACGAGCAGTACTTC. This chain joins TRBV3-1 and TRBJ2-7; no firm D call. Germline V lookup: CDR1 LGHDT, CDR2 YNNKEL (reference sequence). The germline V and J ends were trimmed by 0 bases and 2 bases, with 8 bases remaining between them. The CDR3 is 14 residues long.

The genes are TRBV7-9 and TRBJ2-4; D perhaps matches TRBD1 (5 bases). The CDR3 loop spans 12 amino acids. Germline assignment: CDR1 SEHNR and CDR2 FQNEAQ (reference sequence). With 4 bases removed from V and 15 bases from J, the gap between germline ends came to 16 bases. The CDR3 DNA reads as TGTGCCAGCAGCTCCTTTGGCAGGGCCAGGTACTTC. It encodes CASSSFGRARYF.

V is TRBV20-1 and J is TRBJ1-1; D is possibly TRBD1 (5 bases). The CDR3 contains 15 residues. Trimming removed 0 bases from V and 11 bases from J, with 22 bases in between. The germline CDR1 and CDR2 sequences are DFQATT and SNEGSKA (reference sequence). The CDR3 protein is CSARDRTGTSTGAFF. For the CDR3, the DNA is TGCAGTGCTAGAGATAGAACCGGGACCTCAACCGGCGCTTTCTTT.

This clonotype was observed a single time. The chain employs TRBV28 and TRBJ1-5, with 10 bases aligning to TRBD1. The CDR3 length is 17 residues. Germline V CDR1 and CDR2: MDHEN, SYDVKM. The J segment lost 3 bases and the V segment lost 5 bases, leaving 10 bases of the junction unmatched. The CDR3: CASSPGTGEWDNQPQHF. As DNA, the CDR3 is TGTGCCAGCAGTCCCGGGACAGGGGAATGGGACAATCAGCCCCAGCATTTT.

The chain recombines TRBV4-2 with TRBJ1-4; no clear D gene. There are 14 residues in the CDR3. V lost 0 bases and J lost 15, with 17 bases in between. Germline V gene data show CDR1 as LGHNA and CDR2 as YNFKEQ. CDR3 in amino acids: CASSQDRRVEKMFF. The CDR3, as DNA: TGTGCCAGCAGCCAAGATCGACGGGTCGAGAAGATGTTTTTT.

This clonotype occurred a few times. The chain carries TRBV20-1 and TRBJ2-3; TRBD2 agrees at 7 bases. Germline CDR1 and CDR2: DFQATT and SNEGSKA (reference sequence). V lost 4 bases to trimming and J lost 11 bases; unmatched junction nucleotides: 6. This CDR3 has 11 residues. The CDR3 DNA sequence: TGCAGTGCTATCCAAGCGGGAAGGCAGTATTTT. It specifies CSAIQAGRQYF.

This clonotype was seen more than once but under ten times. The chain is built from TRBV5-1 and TRBJ2-3; possibly TRBD2 for D (5 bases). The CDR3 has 17 residues. With 4 bases removed from V and 4 bases from J, the gap between germline ends came to 22 bases. From germline, CDR1 is SGHRS and CDR2 YFSETQ. CDR3 sequence (DNA): TGCGCCAGCAGCCCCCCCGTCGCTAGCTCGGCGGCAGATACGCAGTATTTT. Its translation is CASSPPVASSAADTQYF.

The chain has TRBV4-2 and TRBJ2-4; D possibly corresponds to TRBD1 (6 bases). The DNA end is more similar to TRBJ2-7, so the J call may be wrong. CDR3 length: 16 residues. Germline lookup yields CDR1 LGHNA and CDR2 YNFKEQ. CDR3 sequence: CASSRTRAQGSYEQYF. The CDR3 DNA reads as TGTGCCAGCAGCCGCACCCGAGCACAGGGTTCCTACGAGCAGTACTTC.

This chain uses TRBV5-1 with TRBJ1-1; 8 nucleotides agree with TRBD1. The germline V gene encodes CDR1 SGHRS and CDR2 YFSETQ. V trimming: 4 bases; J trimming: 5 bases; junction bases outside the gene matches: 7. The CDR3 is made up of 14 amino acids. The CDR3 nucleotides are TGCGCCAGCAGCGACACAGGGGGGATAACTGAAGCTTTCTTT. It codes for CASSDTGGITEAFF.